Listed here are 32 T cell receptor beta chains from one sample, sequenced in a study of CD8+ T cells in alopecia areata. After isolation, RNA underwent reverse transcription to generate cDNA as the sequencing template. Assay used: immunoSEQ multiplex PCR; TCRdb lists only in-frame clones, some missing. Listed for the sample are about 120,000 clones, none seen a single time. Source material: lesional skin. The receptors here all came from a C3H/HeJ mouse with alopecia areata. MHC haplotype of the strain: H2-k.

This clone was seen a few times. Mouse gene names and germline throughout. The CDR3: CASSIAQGGAETLYF. The part of the CDR3 DNA that was read is TGTGCCAGCAGTATAGCTCAGGGTGGTGCAGAA. The chain uses TRBV19 and TRBJ2-3; D is perhaps TRBD1 (5 bases). The read ends 4 residues shy of where the CDR3 ends; the end is completed using the germline J gene. The CDR3 runs 15 residues. Germline V gene lookup returns CDR1 FNHDT and CDR2 SITEND (reference sequence). Trimming left V 0 bases short and J 1 base short, with 9 bases between.

This clone was detected only a few times. These gene names are mouse names. The read gets to within 4 residues of the CDR3 end, and the germline J gene fills in the rest. V is TRBV1 and J is TRBJ1-1; TRBD1 matches at 9 bases. The CDR3 runs to 15 residues. The germline V gene encodes CDR1 NSQYPW and CDR2 LRSPGD (reference sequence). The CDR3 DNA, read in part, is TGCACCTGCAGTGCAGAGAACAGGGGGCGAACA. Encoded protein: CTCSAENRGRT. The CDR3, in full, reads CTCSAENRGRTEVFF.

This clone was seen only a few times. The gene names given are mouse names. The read is 4 residues too short to cover the CDR3 end, so that end is filled in from the germline J gene. This chain connects TRBV19 to TRBJ1-4, with TRBD1 matching over 8 bases. The CDR3 covers 15 residues. The trim removed 5 bases at V and 3 bases at J, leaving 6 bases unmatched. Germline V CDR1 and CDR2: FNHDT, SITEND (reference sequence). This chain's CDR3 is CASRTGGRPNERLFF. Partial CDR3 DNA: TGTGCCAGCAGAACAGGGGGGAGACCCAACGAA.

This clone was recorded a few times. Mouse gene names apply. The DNA ends 4 residues before the CDR3 does, and the rest of the CDR3 is filled in from the germline J gene. The chain couples TRBV5 to TRBJ2-3, with TRBD2 identical over 12 bases. V lost 4 bases to trimming and J lost 2 bases; unmatched junction nucleotides: 4. The CDR3 length is 16 residues. Germline assignment: CDR1 LGHNA and CDR2 YNLKQL (reference sequence). The DNA read from the CDR3 is TGTGCCAGCAGCCCAGGACTGGGGGGGTATGCAGAA. This gives the protein CASSPGLGGYAE. The full CDR3 reads CASSPGLGGYAETLYF.

This clone has just a few counts. The gene names here belong to mouse. The sequence runs out 4 residues before the end of the CDR3; the remainder is reconstructed from the germline J gene. The chain links TRBV5 to TRBJ2-1; 9 nucleotides agree with TRBD2. Germline V gene lookup returns CDR1 LGHNA and CDR2 YNLKQL (reference sequence). The CDR3 is 14 amino acids. CDR3 in amino acids: CASSPTGGWAEQFF. CDR3 bases read: TGTGCCAGCAGCCCCACTGGGGGGTGGGCT.

A remark on this clone: Gene names and germline refer to mouse. Read sequence stops 4 residues before the CDR3 end, and the germline J gene provides the missing end. The rearrangement links TRBV13-3 to TRBJ1-4, with D possibly TRBD1 on 6 matching bases. Germline values: CDR1 NNHDY, CDR2 SYVADS. V lost 1 base and J lost 0, with 10 bases in between. CDR3 length: 16 residues. Partial CDR3 DNA: TGTGCCAGCAGTGATCTGGGACAATTTTCCAACGAA. Its protein is CASSDLGQFSNE. The complete CDR3 protein is CASSDLGQFSNERLFF.

Worth noting for this clone: Each gene name is a mouse one. With the read ending 4 residues before the CDR3 end, the germline J gene is used to fill in that end. The J gene is TRBJ2-7, the V gene TRBV13-2, with 7 bases lining up with TRBD2. Germline CDR1 NNHNN, CDR2 SYGAGS (reference sequence). This CDR3 has 14 residues. Trimming at V came to 2 bases and at J to 2 bases, leaving 4 bases not matched to a gene. This CDR3 is CASGDLGVTYEQYF. The DNA read from the CDR3 is TGTGCCAGCGGTGACCTGGGGGTTACCTAT.

This clone has only a few counts. Genes and germline come from the mouse. The read terminates 4 residues before the CDR3 end, so the remaining end is supplied by the germline J gene. The gene calls are TRBV5 and TRBJ2-5, with D possibly matching TRBD2 (6 bases). The germline CDR1 and CDR2 sequences are LGHNA and YNLKQL (reference sequence). V was clipped by 4 bases and J by 0 bases, with 8 bases between them. The CDR3 spans 14 residues. The sequenced part of the CDR3 DNA is TGTGCCAGCAGCCCTGGGGATAACCAAGAC. Translated: CASSPGDNQD. The CDR3 as a whole reads CASSPGDNQDTQYF.

As to this clone: Gene names are the mouse ones. The missing CDR3 end, 4 residues past where the read stops, is filled in from the germline J gene. The V gene is TRBV19, the J gene TRBJ2-3; 10 bases align to TRBD2. CDR1 is FNHDT and CDR2 is SITEND in the germline V gene (reference sequence). The CDR3 is 16 amino acids. With V trimmed by 3 bases and J by 4 bases, 8 bases remained unmatched. The sequenced part of the CDR3 DNA is TGTGCCAGCAGTACCCCGACGACTGGGGGGCCAGAA. Translation gives CASSTPTTGGPE. From start to end, the CDR3 is CASSTPTTGGPETLYF.

In this sample, this clone turned up a few times. Germline and genes here are mouse. The read terminates 4 residues ahead of where the CDR3 ends, so the germline J gene completes it. The chain uses TRBV19 and TRBJ2-7; D is unresolved. This CDR3 is 11 amino acids long. The germline gives CDR1 FNHDT, CDR2 SITEND (reference sequence). V was cut by 5 bases and J by 2 bases, with 5 bases left in between. The part of the CDR3 DNA that was read is TGTGCCAGCAGCCTTACCTAT. As protein: CASSLTY. In full, the CDR3 is CASSLTYEQYF.

Details on this clone: Germline and genes here are mouse. Coverage ceases 4 residues before the CDR3 finishes, and the germline J gene fills in the end. The chain employs TRBV13-1 and TRBJ2-7; D is unclear. This CDR3 spans 13 amino acids. Germline assignment: CDR1 NSHNY and CDR2 SYGAGN. CDR3 bases read: TGTGCCAGCAGTGATGCAGCAAAATAT. It yields the protein CASSDAAKY. The CDR3 as a whole reads CASSDAAKYEQYF.

Of note for this clone: There is a difference at residue 13 between the TCRdb protein and the DNA translation, so the protein given here was translated from the DNA. The genes are named according to mouse. The sequenced fragment ends 3 residues before the CDR3 boundary, so the rest is inferred from the germline J gene. This sequence joins TRBV19 and TRBJ1-3; 7 bases are shared with TRBD1. This CDR3 is 16 amino acids long. Germline V gives CDR1 FNHDT, CDR2 SITEND (reference sequence). The J segment lost 0 bases and the V segment lost 0 bases, leaving 3 bases of the junction unmatched. Incomplete CDR3 DNA: TGTGCCAGCAGTATAGCTGGGACAGATTCTGGAAATACG. As protein: CASSIAGTDSGNT. From start to end, the CDR3 is CASSIAGTDSGNTLYF.

This clone appeared a few times. The genes and germline here are from mouse. The missing CDR3 end, 4 residues past where the read stops, is filled in from the germline J gene. The genes are TRBV16 and TRBJ2-1; 11 bases line up with TRBD2. V was clipped by 1 base and J by 3 bases; unmatched bases: 2. Germline CDR1 and CDR2: SGHSA and FRNQAP. CDR3 length: 16 amino acids. CDR3 bases read: TGTGCAAGCAGCTTAGGGGACTGGGGGATCTATGCT. Residues: CASSLGDWGIYA. The entire CDR3 protein is CASSLGDWGIYAEQFF.

A few counts support this clone. Genes here carry mouse names. The CDR3 end falls 4 residues outside the read, so it is completed with the germline J gene. This rearrangement joins TRBV1 to TRBJ2-2; possibly TRBD1 for D (6 bases). Germline V gene lookup returns CDR1 NSQYPW and CDR2 LRSPGD (reference sequence). Trimming shortened V by 0 bases and J by 3 bases, and 14 bases separated the two germline ends. CDR3 length equals 17 residues. CDR3 DNA (partial): TGCACCTGCAGTGCAGATCCCCCAGGGGCGGACACCGGG. Protein sequence: CTCSADPPGADTG. From start to end, the CDR3 is CTCSADPPGADTGQLYF.

This clone was detected a few times. Gene names denote mouse genes. The CDR3 end falls 4 residues outside the read, so it is completed with the germline J gene. The chain recombines TRBV13-3 with TRBJ2-3; 8 bases fit TRBD2. The CDR3 consists of 14 residues. Looked up from germline, CDR1 is NNHDY and CDR2 is SYVADS. V shed 4 bases and J 4 bases; nucleotides not matched to a gene: 5. CDR3 DNA, as far as it was read: TGTGCCAGCAGTACGGGGGGGCCCCCAGAA. Its translation is CASSTGGPPE. The full CDR3 sequence reads CASSTGGPPETLYF.

A word on this clone: Genes here carry mouse names. The missing CDR3 end, 4 residues past where the read stops, is filled in from the germline J gene. This chain joins TRBV19 and TRBJ2-7, with D unresolved. The CDR3 runs to 13 residues. Trimming stripped 4 bases from V and 0 bases from J, with 8 bases between. Germline CDR1 reads FNHDT; CDR2 reads SITEND (reference sequence). The CDR3 spells CASSPTNSYEQYF. The sequenced part of the CDR3 DNA is TGTGCCAGCAGTCCTACAAACTCCTAT.

With regard to this clone: The genes and germline here are from mouse. The read ends 4 residues before the CDR3 terminus; that terminus is restored from the germline J gene. The gene calls are TRBV19 and TRBJ2-7, with 10 bases that match TRBD1. This CDR3 is built from 13 residues. Germline CDR1 is FNHDT and CDR2 is SITEND (reference sequence). The CDR3 protein is CASIRDRGDEQYF. The part of the CDR3 DNA that was read is TGTGCCAGCATAAGGGACAGGGGAGAT.

Concerning this clone itself: The germline and genes are mouse ones. The sequenced fragment ends 4 residues before the CDR3 boundary, so the rest is inferred from the germline J gene. The chain couples TRBV19 to TRBJ2-5, with 12 bases aligning to TRBD2. CDR1 and CDR2 (germline): FNHDT, SITEND (reference sequence). The CDR3 totals 15 residues. CDR3 in amino acids: CASSRDWGEEDTQYF. CDR3 bases read: TGTGCCAGCAGTCGGGACTGGGGGGAGGAAGAC.

Comment on this clone: Mouse gene names apply. The CDR3 goes on 4 residues after the read ends, and that part is filled in from the germline J gene. The chain links TRBV19 to TRBJ2-4; the D gene is possibly TRBD2 (7 bases). Per germline, CDR1 FNHDT and CDR2 SITEND (reference sequence). Deletions cut 4 bases from V and 3 bases from J, with 15 bases between. The CDR3 is 15 amino acids. Incomplete CDR3 DNA: TGTGCCAGCAGTTATAAGGGGGGCGCGCAAAAC. Translating it yields CASSYKGGAQN. The full-length CDR3 reads as CASSYKGGAQNTLYF.

Notes on this clone: Gene and germline names: mouse. The read gets to within 4 residues of the CDR3 end, and the germline J gene fills in the rest. This rearrangement joins TRBV13-3 to TRBJ1-2; no clear D gene. The CDR3 extends over 12 amino acids. V dropped 3 bases and J dropped 3 bases, with 6 bases sitting between them. Germline loops: CDR1 NNHDY, CDR2 SYVADS. The chain's CDR3 is CASSGEDSDYTF. The CDR3 DNA, read in part, is TGTGCCAGCAGTGGAGAGGACTCC.

This clone turned up a few times. The gene names given are mouse names. From the germline J gene comes the end of the CDR3, since the read stops 4 residues before it. The V gene is TRBV1, the J gene TRBJ2-5, with 8 bases matching TRBD1. In germline, CDR1 is NSQYPW, CDR2 LRSPGD (reference sequence). This CDR3 comprises 15 residues. The CDR3 reads CTCSADPRTGDTQYF. The part of the CDR3 DNA that was read is TGCACCTGCAGTGCAGATCCCCGGACAGGGGAC.

A remark on this clone: The listed genes are named as in mouse. The CDR3 end falls 4 residues outside the read, so it is completed with the germline J gene. The rearrangement joins TRBV19 to TRBJ1-2, with D possibly being TRBD1 (6 bases). This CDR3 region has 15 residues. Germline V gene sequence: CDR1 FNHDT, CDR2 SITEND (reference sequence). V was pared by 1 base and J by 1 base, with 11 bases between. The sequenced part of the CDR3 DNA is TGTGCCAGCAGTATAAGGGGACAAATAAACTCC. Encoded protein: CASSIRGQINS. The entire CDR3 protein reads CASSIRGQINSDYTF.

With regard to this clone: Mouse names are used for the genes. Incomplete CDR3 DNA: TGTGCCAGCACAGGGTATGCT. This encodes CASTGYA. The CDR3 in full is CASTGYAEQFF. The genes are TRBV19 and TRBJ2-1; a possible D gene is TRBD1 (5 bases). The read falls 4 residues short of the CDR3 end, and the missing part is taken from the germline J gene. The CDR3 consists of 11 residues. Trimming stripped 6 bases from V and 4 bases from J, with 5 bases between. Germline CDR1 FNHDT, CDR2 SITEND (reference sequence).

Notes on this clone: Gene names and germline match the mouse. The sequence runs out 4 residues before the end of the CDR3; the remainder is reconstructed from the germline J gene. Distinct nucleotide sequences in the sample also encode this CDR3. The chain links TRBV1 to TRBJ1-2; TRBD1 matches at 10 bases. Germline loops: CDR1 NSQYPW, CDR2 LRSPGD (reference sequence). The CDR3 length is 15 residues. Trimming removed 4 bases from V and 1 base from J; junction bases left unmatched: 3. The sequenced part of the CDR3 DNA is TGCACCTGCAGTGGGAGGGACAGGGGAAACTCC. This encodes CTCSGRDRGNS. The CDR3 in full is CTCSGRDRGNSDYTF.

This clone was observed a few times. Mouse gene names apply. The read ends 4 residues before the CDR3 terminus; that terminus is restored from the germline J gene. V and J are TRBV17 and TRBJ2-2; perhaps TRBD2 as D (7 bases). CDR3 length: 17 residues. Trimming left V 0 bases short and J 3 bases short, with 14 bases between. Germline V gene data show CDR1 as MNHDT and CDR2 as YYDKIL. The sequenced CDR3 bases are TGTGCTAGCAGTAGAGATGAGGGGGGCCGGGACACCGGG. It yields the protein CASSRDEGGRDTG. The complete CDR3 sequence is CASSRDEGGRDTGQLYF.

The table lists this clone with a few counts. Mouse gene names and germline throughout. The read ends 4 residues shy of where the CDR3 ends; the end is completed using the germline J gene. The chain uses TRBV16 and TRBJ1-1, with 11 bases identical to TRBD1. CDR3 length equals 16 residues. CDR1 and CDR2 from the germline V gene are SGHSA and FRNQAP. J lost 3 bases, V lost 3 bases, and 6 bases had no gene match. CDR3 bases read: TGTGCAAGCAGCTTGGACAGGGGGCGCGTAGACACA. This sequence encodes CASSLDRGRVDT. The complete CDR3 protein is CASSLDRGRVDTEVFF.

There are a few counts of this clone. Mouse germline and gene names are used. The sequenced fragment ends 4 residues before the CDR3 boundary, so the rest is inferred from the germline J gene. V usage is TRBV1 and J usage is TRBJ1-2; D ambiguous. The germline V gene has CDR1 NSQYPW and CDR2 LRSPGD (reference sequence). V lost 7 bases to trimming and J lost 0 bases, with 6 bases between them. The CDR3 contains 12 residues. The CDR3: CTCTTANSDYTF. CDR3 DNA (partial): TGCACCTGCACAACAGCAAACTCC.

This clone has more than one count but fewer than ten. The gene names here belong to mouse. The CDR3 here is CTCSARDRDGYEQYF. The sequenced CDR3 bases are TGCACCTGCAGTGCCAGGGACAGGGACGGGTAT. This chain links TRBV1 with TRBJ2-7, with 9 bases fitting TRBD1. The read comes to an end 4 residues before the CDR3 does, leaving the germline J gene to fill in the end. Germline V CDR1 and CDR2: NSQYPW, LRSPGD (reference sequence). This CDR3 has 15 residues.

A remark on this clone: Gene and germline names: mouse. The read falls 4 residues short of the CDR3 end, and the missing part is taken from the germline J gene. The J gene is TRBJ2-2, the V gene TRBV13-3; D perhaps matches TRBD1 (5 bases). V was trimmed by 5 bases and J by 0 bases, leaving 14 bases between them. The CDR3 has 16 residues. CDR1 and CDR2 from the germline V gene are NNHDY and SYVADS. The CDR3 loop is CASRGQTVANTGQLYF. The sequenced CDR3 bases are TGTGCCAGCAGGGGTCAGACAGTAGCAAACACCGGG.

This clone appeared a few times. Translating the DNA gives a protein that differs from the TCRdb entry at residue 11; the protein shown here is that DNA translation. Each gene name is a mouse one. The read ends 3 residues early relative to the CDR3; the germline J gene fills the gap. The gene calls are TRBV1 and TRBJ1-6; 7 positions match TRBD1. TRBJ1-6 carries the ORF label, with uncertain function. The J segment lost 5 bases and the V segment lost 4 bases, leaving 2 bases of the junction unmatched. Looked up from germline, CDR1 is NSQYPW and CDR2 is LRSPGD (reference sequence). The length of the CDR3 is 14 residues. CDR3 sequence reads: CTCSDRGHNSPLYF. The sequenced part of the CDR3 DNA is TGCACCTGCAGTGACAGGGGTCATAATTCGCCC.

A note on this clone: Gene labels here are mouse ones. The CDR3 end falls 4 residues outside the read, so it is completed with the germline J gene. This sequence joins TRBV13-3 and TRBJ2-3; D might be TRBD1 (5 bases). Germline assignment: CDR1 NNHDY and CDR2 SYVADS. The CDR3 length is 14 residues. V was pared by 6 bases and J by 0 bases, with 11 bases between. CDR3 amino acids: CASKSQGSAETLYF. CDR3 DNA (partial): TGTGCCAGCAAGAGCCAGGGAAGTGCAGAA.

As concerns this clone: The gene names here belong to mouse. The CDR3 end falls 4 residues outside the read, so it is completed with the germline J gene. The genes are TRBV17 and TRBJ1-2; weak D call: TRBD1 (6 bases). This CDR3 is built from 16 residues. V dropped 3 bases and J dropped 0 bases, with 14 bases sitting between them. Per germline, CDR1 MNHDT and CDR2 YYDKIL. The covered CDR3 bases are TGTGCTAGCAGTAGCCCAGACAGGTTTGCAAACTCC. It is translated as CASSSPDRFANS. The whole CDR3 is CASSSPDRFANSDYTF.